This TCR beta chain was recovered during a study of blood T cell repertoires in COVID-19. Study in general: Donors in the United States, Italy and Spain gave samples during acute or convalescent COVID-19.

Germline CDR1 and CDR2: MGHRA and YSYEKL. V dropped 3 bases and J dropped 4 bases, with 6 bases sitting between them. The CDR3 length is 12 residues. In the original processing: Nucleated cell counts were estimated from reference gene primer amplification. TCRdb's copy holds only in-frame clones and misses some; the assay was immunoSEQ multiplex PCR. The V and J calls and clone size come from that table; D and trimming were worked out from the DNA. The sample consists of 250,000 or so clones, just under 85% of them appearing once. This chain uses TRBV4-1 with TRBJ1-1; no reliable D call. Sequences were obtained from peripheral blood. The TCR was taken from a woman in her fifties or sixties with active or convalescent COVID-19. CDR3 in DNA: TGCGCCAGCAGCCAGTCGAGCACTGAAGCTTTCTTT. This gives the protein CASSQSSTEAFF.